The next 18 T cell receptor beta chains were all read from a single sample in a study of T cell changes during pregnancy in multiple sclerosis. The repertoire was sequenced with immunoSEQ multiplex PCR; TCRdb's copy has only in-frame clones and lacks some. The profile shows some 100,000 clones, roughly 93% of them singletons. The sequenced sample was peripheral blood, obtained before pregnancy. The receptors stem from a female donor with multiple sclerosis, enrolled in a pregnancy study.

This clone came up once. This sequence joins TRBV19 and TRBJ2-2, with 7 nucleotides matching TRBD2. Germline V gives CDR1 LNHDA, CDR2 SQIVND (reference sequence). The CDR3 extends over 18 amino acids. V lost 3 bases to trimming and J lost 4 bases; unmatched junction nucleotides: 14. CDR3 region: CASSMEEWGRAGTGELFF. CDR3 nucleotides: TGTGCCAGTAGTATGGAGGAGTGGGGGAGGGCCGGCACCGGGGAGCTGTTTTTT. The full variable domain, in which reference TRBV19 and TRBJ2-2 provide the parts outside the CDR3, is DGGITQSPKYLFRKEGQNVTLSCEQNLNHDAMYWYRQDPGQGLRLIYYSQIVNDFQKGDIAEGYSVSREKKESFPLTVTSAQKNPTAFYLCASSMEEWGRAGTGELFFGEGSRLTVL.

CDR3 sequence: CASSLDRPSGNTIYF. Here the CDR3 DNA reads TGTGCCAGCAGCCTCGACAGGCCCTCTGGAAACACCATATATTTT. V gene TRBV7-2 combines with J gene TRBJ1-3; maybe TRBD1 (6 bases). V lost 5 bases and J lost 0, with 11 bases in between. Germline V gene lookup returns CDR1 SGHTA and CDR2 FQGNSA. The CDR3 runs to 15 residues.

V gene TRBV6-1 combines with J gene TRBJ1-1; 8 nucleotides agree with TRBD1. Germline trimming cut 10 bases from V and 4 bases from J; bases unmatched to any gene: 11. CDR3 size: 14 residues. Germline lookup yields CDR1 MNHNS and CDR2 SASEGT. The CDR3 DNA reads as TGTGCCACGGGGGCCAGGGGGCAGGGCACTGAAGCTTTCTTT. This gives the protein CATGARGQGTEAFF.

As DNA, the CDR3 is TGTGCCAGCAGCGCGGATAACTATGGCTACACCTTC. This gives the protein CASSADNYGYTF. The chain joins TRBV2 to TRBJ1-2; unclear D gene. CDR1 is SNHLY, CDR2 FYNNEI, per germline. V was shortened by 6 bases and J by 1 base, with 6 bases between the two germline ends. CDR3 size: 12 residues.

The J gene is TRBJ1-2, the V gene TRBV30, with 7 nucleotides matching TRBD1. The CDR3 has 15 amino acids. The germline gives CDR1 GTSNPN, CDR2 SVGIG (reference sequence). The J segment lost 3 bases and the V segment lost 0 bases, leaving 7 bases of the junction unmatched. CDR3 sequence reads: CAWSVLLGQHYGYTF. CDR3 nucleotide sequence: TGTGCCTGGAGTGTACTTTTGGGACAGCACTATGGCTACACCTTC.

The chain employs TRBV4-1 and TRBJ2-5; 7 positions match TRBD2. Per the germline V gene, CDR1 is MGHRA and CDR2 is YSYEKL. J gave up 4 bases and V 3 bases, and 14 bases lay outside the gene matches. The CDR3 length is 17 residues. CDR3 DNA: TGCGCCAGCAGCCACGCCCAGACTAGCACGGTAGTAGAGACCCAGTACTTC. It codes for CASSHAQTSTVVETQYF.

The rearrangement uses TRBV27 and TRBJ1-1, with D unresolved. Germline values: CDR1 MNHEY, CDR2 SMNVEV (reference sequence). Trimming removed 2 bases from V and 5 bases from J, with 12 bases in between. The CDR3 runs 14 residues. CDR3 sequence reads: CASSLGPAGTEAFF. The CDR3 bases are TGTGCCAGCAGTTTAGGACCTGCGGGGACTGAAGCTTTCTTT.

The chain links TRBV6-1 to TRBJ2-5, with 7 bases matching TRBD1. The CDR3 runs 12 residues. Germline loops: CDR1 MNHNS, CDR2 SASEGT. Germline trimming cut 6 bases from V and 7 bases from J; bases unmatched to any gene: 5. Written as DNA, the CDR3 is TGTGCCAGCAGGGCAAACAGGGGGACCCAGTACTTC. Translated, it gives CASRANRGTQYF.

This clone was counted only a few times. This chain connects TRBV19 to TRBJ2-7; 10 nucleotides match TRBD1. Trimming removed 6 bases from V and 2 bases from J; junction bases left unmatched: 7. The CDR3 spans 15 residues. Germline loops: CDR1 LNHDA, CDR2 SQIVND (reference sequence). In DNA form, the CDR3 reads TGTGCCAGTAGCACCGGGACAGGGGCCCCCTACGAGCAGTACTTC. This gives the protein CASSTGTGAPYEQYF.

V usage is TRBV9 and J usage is TRBJ2-7; 7 positions match TRBD1. Unmatched junction bases numbered 8, after V lost 3 bases and J lost 5 bases. Germline lookup yields CDR1 SGDLS and CDR2 YYNGEE. CDR3 length: 14 amino acids. As DNA, the CDR3 is TGTGCCAGCAGCGCCCGACAGGGTTACAACGAGCAGTACTTC. Translating it yields CASSARQGYNEQYF.

The chain uses TRBV10-1 and TRBJ1-4; D is perhaps TRBD1 (5 bases). The CDR3 has 18 amino acids. The V and J ends lost 2 bases and 0 bases respectively, with 16 bases between them. Germline V gene lookup returns CDR1 WNHNN and CDR2 SYGVQD (reference sequence). CDR3 nucleotides: TGCGCCAGCAGTGAGGGGGCAGGGAACCATGCAACTAATGAAAAACTGTTTTTT. Protein: CASSEGAGNHATNEKLFF.

Comments on this clone: One junction end disagrees with the germline gene, perhaps due to a read error. The chain uses TRBV28 and TRBJ1-5; perhaps TRBD1 as D (5 bases). The CDR3 is 18 residues long. Germline lookup yields CDR1 MDHEN and CDR2 SYDVKM. In DNA, the CDR3 is TGTGCCAGCCGTTTTGGGGTCTGGAGGGACGGTTTTGGCCAGCCCCAGCATTTT. Amino acids: CASRFGVWRDGFGQPQHF.

The genes are TRBV30 and TRBJ1-1; 7 bases match TRBD1. V trimming: 7 bases; J trimming: 6 bases; junction bases outside the gene matches: 5. The CDR3 is made up of 11 amino acids. Germline V lookup: CDR1 GTSNPN, CDR2 SVGIG (reference sequence). CDR3 coding DNA: TGTGCCTCTTGGAGGGGGCCTGAAGCTTTCTTT. It translates to CASWRGPEAFF.

The V and J genes are TRBV5-1 and TRBJ1-2; 10 bases map to TRBD1. This CDR3 is built from 16 residues. Germline CDR1 and CDR2: SGHRS and YFSETQ. V shed 4 bases, J shed 6 bases, and the junction held 12 bases outside the gene matches. The DNA of the CDR3 is TGCGCCAGCAGCCCTCGGACAGGGGGAATGTGGGATGGCTACACCTTC. Encoded protein: CASSPRTGGMWDGYTF.

The V gene is TRBV30, the J gene TRBJ2-7, with TRBD1 identical over 7 bases. This CDR3 contains 12 residues. Germline V gives CDR1 GTSNPN, CDR2 SVGIG (reference sequence). With V trimmed by 5 bases and J by 2 bases, 3 bases remained unmatched. The CDR3 here is CAWSGTAYEQYF. In nucleotides, the CDR3 is TGTGCCTGGTCAGGGACAGCCTACGAGCAGTACTTC.

This chain uses TRBV19 with TRBJ1-1; the D gene is possibly TRBD1 (6 bases). Trimming pared 4 bases from V and 1 base from J, leaving 13 bases between. Germline V gene lookup returns CDR1 LNHDA and CDR2 SQIVND (reference sequence). The CDR3 spans 15 residues. CDR3 loop: CASSTWTVTNTEAFF. The CDR3 nucleotides are TGTGCCAGTAGTACTTGGACAGTTACGAACACTGAAGCTTTCTTT.

Here the CDR3 reads CASSTTGGADTQYF. The CDR3, as DNA: TGTGCCAGCAGTACTACAGGGGGCGCAGATACGCAGTATTTT. This sequence joins TRBV25-1 and TRBJ2-3; 9 bases are shared with TRBD1. Germline loops: CDR1 MGHDK, CDR2 SYGVNS. Trimming took 5 bases from V and 4 from J; bases not matched to a gene: 4. The CDR3 has 14 residues.

The chain joins TRBV18 to TRBJ2-1; the match to TRBD2 covers 10 bases. V shed 3 bases and J 8 bases; nucleotides not matched to a gene: 13. The CDR3 extends over 17 amino acids. Germline CDR1 KGHSH, CDR2 LQKENI. Here the CDR3 reads CASSPRAAGGFSDEQFF. Here the CDR3 DNA reads TGTGCCAGCTCACCGCGGGCAGCGGGAGGGTTTTCTGATGAGCAGTTCTTC.